This T cell receptor (beta chain) was captured by sequencing in a study of tumor and adjacent non-tumor tissue in lung cancer. Study-level background: Histology: under 15 adenocarcinoma, a couple of squamous cell carcinoma, 1 small cell lung cancer. Stage I to III disease affected 10 men and roughly 5 women aged roughly 31 to 76.

CDR3 size: 15 residues. Looked up from germline, CDR1 is MNHEY and CDR2 is SVGAGI. Comments on this clonotype: Its ends do not fully match the called genes, so a read error is possible.

The library came from three nested PCR rounds adapted from ARM-PCR protocols. Via MiXCR, TCRdb re-called the multiplex PCR reads, giving one row per CDR3 protein. In the table there are 77,000 or so distinct CDR3 sequences, more than 60% of which are singletons. This sample's RNA came from whole unsorted tissue. Between August and November 2014, newly diagnosed, chemotherapy-naive lung cancer patients underwent thoracic surgery in China. The sequence derives from a woman aged 45-59 years with non-small cell lung cancer. Sample: lung tumor tissue. The chain couples TRBV6-5 to TRBJ1-3; no clear D. The CDR3 sequence is CVSSYVPVSGNAIYF. CDR3 in DNA: TGTGTCAGCAGTTACGTTCCTGTCTCTGGAAACGCCATATATTTT.